Listed here are 13 T cell receptor beta chains from one sample, sequenced in a study of blood T cell repertoires in COVID-19. The protocol was immunoSEQ multiplex PCR, while the TCRdb copy is restricted to in-frame clones and leaves out a portion. The sample holds approximately 250,000 clones; 75% to 90% are singletons and the top ten take approximately 3.4%. Material: PBMCs or T cells enriched from blood (not recorded which). The source is a woman between 40 and 50 years old who had been exposed to COVID-19.

The chain couples TRBV6-1 to TRBJ2-3; a possible D gene is TRBD2 (6 bases). Trimming took 4 bases from V and 7 from J, leaving 21 bases between them. This CDR3 spans 16 amino acids. CDR1 MNHNS and CDR2 SASEGT come from the germline V gene. CDR3 DNA: TGTGCCAGCAGTGCACCGACTAGGCTGCTGGCAAATACGCAGTATTTT. Protein sequence: CASSAPTRLLANTQYF.

The chain carries TRBV7-2 and TRBJ2-3; 8 bases map to TRBD1. Germline CDR1 is SGHTA and CDR2 is FQGNSA. This CDR3 comprises 16 residues. V dropped 2 bases and J dropped 0; count of bases not matched to a gene: 4. CDR3 nucleotide sequence: TGTGCCAGCAGCTTATTATCAGGGGGCAGCACAGATACGCAGTATTTT. Protein product: CASSLLSGGSTDTQYF.

Only one count was recorded for this clone. Different DNA sequences within this sample yield the same CDR3. CDR3 sequence (DNA): TGTGCCAGCTCACCACCGGGACAGGGGGCTGAAGCTTTCTTT. Protein: CASSPPGQGAEAFF. The rearrangement joins TRBV18 to TRBJ1-1; 11 bases map to TRBD1. Germline V gene data show CDR1 as KGHSH and CDR2 as LQKENI. V lost 0 bases to trimming and J lost 6 bases; unmatched junction nucleotides: 0. This CDR3 has 14 amino acids.

The chain joins TRBV19 to TRBJ2-3, with TRBD1 matching over 7 bases. From germline, CDR1 is LNHDA and CDR2 SQIVND (reference sequence). The CDR3 has 14 residues. J lost 6 bases, V lost 5 bases, and 8 bases had no gene match. The CDR3 loop is CASSPQGRGDTQYF. The CDR3 DNA sequence: TGTGCCAGTAGTCCACAGGGGCGAGGGGATACGCAGTATTTT.

Comment on this clone: The junction and the germline gene differ at one end; a read error may be behind it. V gene TRBV9 combines with J gene TRBJ1-2; D not certain. CDR1 is SGDLS, CDR2 YYNGEE, per germline. CDR3 length: 14 amino acids. CDR3 in DNA: TGTGCCAGCAACGTAGGGAGCTTCGAGGGTGGCTACACCTTC. Its translation: CASNVGSFEGGYTF.

The chain is built from TRBV19 and TRBJ1-2; 9 bases align to TRBD1. V gave up 6 bases and J gave up 2 bases; unmatched junction bases: 7. Germline assignment: CDR1 LNHDA and CDR2 SQIVND (reference sequence). CDR3 size: 15 residues. CDR3: CASSPGQGFNYGYTF. In DNA, the CDR3 is TGTGCCAGTAGCCCGGGACAGGGCTTCAACTATGGCTACACCTTC.

This clone occurred once. Different DNA sequences within this sample yield the same CDR3. The CDR3 here is CASSQEYRGSGNTIYF. CDR3 DNA sequence: TGCGCCAGCAGCCAAGAGTACAGGGGTTCTGGAAACACCATATATTTT. The rearrangement uses TRBV4-3 and TRBJ1-3; 7 bases fit TRBD1. V gave up 0 bases and J gave up 1 base; unmatched junction bases: 3. Germline lookup yields CDR1 LGHNA and CDR2 YSLEER. CDR3 size: 16 residues.

Regarding this clone: One end of the junction does not line up with germline, which may come from a read error. This chain connects TRBV20-1 to TRBJ1-2; 10 positions agree with TRBD1. Germline CDR1 is DFQATT and CDR2 is SNEGSKA (reference sequence). CDR3 size: 11 residues. The CDR3 nucleotides are TGCAGTGCAGCCGGGACAGGGGAAAGCTCCTTC. Translation: CSAAGTGESSF.

The V call is TRBV11-2, the J call TRBJ1-4; 8 positions match TRBD1. The V segment lost 3 bases and the J segment 8 bases; nucleotides outside the gene matches: 5. There are 14 residues in the CDR3. Looked up from germline, CDR1 is SGHAT and CDR2 is FQNNGV. DNA for the CDR3: TGTGCCAGCAGCTTGGACAGGGCCAGGGAAAAACTGTTTTTT. Translation gives CASSLDRAREKLFF.

The chain has TRBV9 and TRBJ2-3, with a possible D match to TRBD2 (5 bases). The CDR3 runs 17 residues. Germline values: CDR1 SGDLS, CDR2 YYNGEE. Trimming took 3 bases from V and 0 from J, leaving 17 bases between them. DNA of the CDR3: TGTGCCAGCAGCGACAACGGGGAATCCCCTAGCACAGATACGCAGTATTTT. This sequence encodes CASSDNGESPSTDTQYF.

This chain joins TRBV6-5 and TRBJ2-1; possibly TRBD2 for D (5 bases). The V gene's germline CDR1 is MNHEY and CDR2 SVGAGI. This CDR3 is 14 amino acids long. V was cut by 6 bases and J by 8 bases, with 17 bases left in between. The chain's CDR3 is CASRPKVLGYEQFF. The CDR3 DNA follows: TGTGCCAGCAGGCCAAAAGTACTAGGCTATGAGCAGTTCTTC.

The chain employs TRBV7-2 and TRBJ1-2; D gene uncertain. V gave up 3 bases and J gave up 3 bases, with 17 bases separating them. The germline CDR1 and CDR2 sequences are SGHTA and FQGNSA. The CDR3 sequence is 16 residues long. The CDR3 spells CASSFLVSTRDYGYTF. In DNA form, the CDR3 reads TGTGCCAGCAGCTTTTTAGTGAGTACGAGAGACTATGGCTACACCTTC.

This chain joins TRBV4-2 and TRBJ2-2; D unresolved. CDR1 and CDR2 (germline): LGHNA, YNFKEQ. The CDR3 consists of 14 residues. V lost 2 bases and J 7 bases, leaving 11 bases between the germline ends. In nucleotides, the CDR3 is TGTGCCAGCAGCCAATCGAAATCCGGCGGGGAGCTGTTTTTT. It translates to CASSQSKSGGELFF.